Presented here are 9 T cell receptor beta chains from one specimen sequenced in a study of regulatory T cells in long-lasting Graves disease. Time point described: newly diagnosed GD, antithyroid drugs for less than 3 months. The TCR library was made from RNA that had been extracted from PBMCs in TRIzol. Assembly of TCR beta libraries relied on iRepertoire HTBI primers together with Arm-PCR of CDR3 regions. TCRdb reprocessed the multiplex PCR reads with MiXCR, giving one entry per CDR3 protein. The sample includes hundreds of thousands of distinct CDR3 sequences, roughly 14% of them seen just once. These data also featured in a second study, about T cells in Graves' hyperthyroidism and ophthalmopathy.

The sample was peripheral blood mononuclear cells (PBMCs), taken at new diagnosis, from a patient treated with antithyroid drugs. All receptors come from a man aged 25 to 40 with Graves disease.

Remarks on this clonotype: Compared with germline, one end of the junction differs, possibly owing to a read error. This chain links TRBV6-2 or TRBV6-3 with TRBJ1-1, with D uncertain. This CDR3 region has 14 residues. Looked up from germline, CDR1 is MNHEY and CDR2 is SVGEGT. Here the CDR3 DNA reads TGTGCCAGCAGTCCTGGTGGGATGAACACTGAAGGTTTCTTT. Translated: CASSPGGMNTEGFF.

This clonotype has at least ten counts. The chain has TRBV28 and TRBJ2-7; a possible D gene is TRBD2 (9 bases). The CDR3 extends over 18 amino acids. Germline lookup yields CDR1 MDHEN and CDR2 SYDVKM. Trimming left V 6 bases short and J 4 bases short, with 28 bases between. The CDR3 DNA follows: TGTGCCAGCAGACGCAGGGGGCCTAAGCGGGAGGACTTTTACGAGCAGTACTTC. It codes for CASRRRGPKREDFYEQYF.

This clonotype was detected many times. The CDR3, as DNA: TGCAGTGCTAGAGCTCGCCTAGCCTGGGAGACCCAGTACTTC. It encodes CSARARLAWETQYF. The rearrangement links TRBV20-1 to TRBJ2-5; tentatively, D is TRBD2 (5 bases). Germline CDR1 and CDR2: DFQATT and SNEGSKA (reference sequence). CDR3 size: 14 residues. Trimming removed 1 base from V and 5 bases from J, with 14 bases in between.

The table lists this clonotype with many counts. V gene TRBV20-1 combines with J gene TRBJ2-3; D is uncertain. V was cut by 1 base and J by 0 bases, with 8 bases left in between. CDR3 length: 14 amino acids. Germline CDR1 DFQATT, CDR2 SNEGSKA (reference sequence). The CDR3 DNA is TGCAGTGCTAGAGTCCCCGGGAGCACAGATACGCAGTATTTT. It translates to CSARVPGSTDTQYF.

This clonotype has only a few counts. V and J are TRBV3-1 and TRBJ2-1; D gene unclear. The CDR3 totals 15 residues. V was shortened by 3 bases and J by 7 bases, with 16 bases between the two germline ends. Per germline, CDR1 LGHDT and CDR2 YNNKEL (reference sequence). DNA for the CDR3: TGTGCCAGCAGCCATAGTAGTCTAACCGGGAATGAGCAGTTCTTC. As protein: CASSHSSLTGNEQFF.

The V call is TRBV6-1, the J call TRBJ2-3; D remains ambiguous. The germline V gene has CDR1 MNHNS and CDR2 SASEGT. V lost 6 bases, J lost 0 bases, and 13 bases lay in between. The CDR3 totals 15 residues. CDR3 in amino acids: CASRALVDSTDTQYF. The CDR3 DNA sequence: TGTGCCAGCAGGGCCTTAGTCGACAGCACAGATACGCAGTATTTT.

As concerns this clonotype: Germline and junction disagree at one end, which may indicate a read error. The chain combines TRBV7-2 with TRBJ2-5; D is uncertain. The CDR3 spans 15 residues. Germline CDR1 and CDR2: SGHTA and FQGNSA. The CDR3 is CASSLALSGIETQCF. CDR3 sequence (DNA): TGTGCCAGCAGCTTAGCGCTGTCCGGAATCGAGACCCAGTGCTTC.

This clonotype was seen many times. This rearrangement joins TRBV2 to TRBJ2-5; weak D call: TRBD2 (6 bases). Trimming shortened V by 4 bases and J by 5 bases, and 17 bases separated the two germline ends. This CDR3 region has 15 residues. Germline V gene sequence: CDR1 SNHLY, CDR2 FYNNEI. The CDR3 here is CASSAAGPSGETQYF. CDR3 sequence (DNA): TGTGCCAGCAGTGCCGCGGGACCCTCGGGGGAGACCCAGTACTTC.

In its sample, this clonotype was seen a few times. This rearrangement joins TRBV27 to TRBJ2-7, with TRBD1 matching 8 bases. V trimming: 6 bases; J trimming: 7 bases; junction bases outside the gene matches: 8. The CDR3 runs 13 residues. Germline V gene lookup returns CDR1 MNHEY and CDR2 SMNVEV (reference sequence). CDR3 sequence reads: CASRPGGLKEQYF. The CDR3 DNA is TGTGCCAGCAGGCCAGGGGGCTTGAAGGAGCAGTACTTC.